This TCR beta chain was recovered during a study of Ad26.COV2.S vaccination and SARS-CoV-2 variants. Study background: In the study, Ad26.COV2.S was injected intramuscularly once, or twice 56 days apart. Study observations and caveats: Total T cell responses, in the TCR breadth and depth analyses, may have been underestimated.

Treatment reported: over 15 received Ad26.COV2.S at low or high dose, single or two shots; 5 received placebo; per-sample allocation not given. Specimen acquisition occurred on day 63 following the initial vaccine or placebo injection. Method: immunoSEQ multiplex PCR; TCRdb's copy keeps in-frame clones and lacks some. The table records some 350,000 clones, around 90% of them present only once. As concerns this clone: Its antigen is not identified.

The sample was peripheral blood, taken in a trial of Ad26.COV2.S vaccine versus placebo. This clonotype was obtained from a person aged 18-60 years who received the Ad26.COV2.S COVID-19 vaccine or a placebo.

The DNA of the CDR3 is TGTGCCAGCAGTGAATGGGGTGGTGAGCAGTTCTTC. Translating it yields CASSEWGGEQFF. V and J are TRBV6-1 and TRBJ2-1, with D unresolved. Germline loops: CDR1 MNHNS, CDR2 SASEGT. This CDR3 is built from 12 residues. V lost 2 bases and J lost 9, with 8 bases in between.